The 21 T cell receptor beta chains in this list originate from one sample, sequenced in a study of shared clonotypes between healthy human individuals. This table comes from immunoSEQ multiplex PCR, and its TCRdb copy is limited to in-frame clones, with some not included. This sample has approximately 2.1 million clones; over 85% occur once, and the top ten carry under 0.45%. Sequenced input: naive CD4+ T cells from PBMCs. Subset described: CD45RA+ positively selected. The source is a man younger than 35 in good health. Some clones in this sample may be carry-over from other donors' samples.

The chain carries TRBV15 and TRBJ2-3; TRBD1 matches at 10 bases. Germline CDR1 and CDR2: LNHNV and YYDKDF (reference sequence). This CDR3 comprises 18 residues. The V segment lost 1 base and the J segment 3 bases; nucleotides outside the gene matches: 10. In DNA form, the CDR3 reads TGTGCCACCAGCAGAGCGTTTGGGGGACAGGGGCCTACAGATACGCAGTATTTT. Amino acids: CATSRAFGGQGPTDTQYF.

The chain has TRBV11-2 and TRBJ2-2, with no clear D. Trimming shortened V by 2 bases and J by 1 base, and 2 bases separated the two germline ends. The CDR3 is made up of 13 amino acids. Germline loops: CDR1 SGHAT, CDR2 FQNNGV. The CDR3 bases are TGTGCCAGCAGCTTAATGAACACCGGGGAGCTGTTTTTT. It translates to CASSLMNTGELFF.

This chain connects TRBV18 to TRBJ2-5; 8 nucleotides agree with TRBD1. The J segment lost 0 bases and the V segment lost 2 bases, leaving 8 bases of the junction unmatched. Germline V gene lookup returns CDR1 KGHSH and CDR2 LQKENI. The CDR3 is 17 residues long. In DNA, the CDR3 is TGTGCCAGCTCACCAACCCAGGGGGCCACGTACCAAGAGACCCAGTACTTC. It is translated as CASSPTQGATYQETQYF. The whole variable domain, remainder taken from reference TRBV18 and TRBJ2-5, is NAGVMQNPRHLVRRRGQEARLRCSPMKGHSHVYWYRQLPEEGLKFMVYLQKENIIDESGMPKERFSAEFPKEGPSILRIQQVVRGDSAAYFCASSPTQGATYQETQYFGPGTRLLVL.

The chain couples TRBV6-4 to TRBJ1-2; D is uncertain. Germline CDR1 MRHNA, CDR2 SNTAGT. The CDR3 has 21 residues. Trimming took off 6 bases at V and 2 bases at J, with 34 bases between the two ends. In nucleotides, the CDR3 is TGTGCCAGCAGCGACCTTCAGGAGATTCCCCCGAAGACGGACTTCAACTATGGCTACACCTTC. This translates into CASSDLQEIPPKTDFNYGYTF.

The chain has TRBV9 and TRBJ1-2; D gene uncertain. CDR1 and CDR2 from the germline V gene are SGDLS and YYNGEE. V lost 0 bases, J lost 6 bases, and 9 bases lay in between. The CDR3 totals 13 residues. CDR3 in DNA: TGTGCCAGCAGCGTAGTTTTTGGGGATGGCTACACCTTC. It is translated as CASSVVFGDGYTF.

The genes are TRBV11-2 and TRBJ2-2; 7 nucleotides match TRBD1. V lost 5 bases and J lost 5; bases outside the gene matches: 11. Germline loops: CDR1 SGHAT, CDR2 FQNNGV. The CDR3 covers 16 residues. CDR3 in amino acids: CASSTKYRGRTGELFF. CDR3 in DNA: TGTGCCAGCAGCACTAAATACAGGGGACGGACCGGGGAGCTGTTTTTT.

The genes are TRBV4-1 and TRBJ1-1; 7 bases map to TRBD1. Trimming removed 1 base from V and 6 bases from J; junction bases left unmatched: 17. CDR3 size: 18 residues. Germline CDR1 and CDR2: MGHRA and YSYEKL. In nucleotides, the CDR3 is TGCGCCAGCAGCCAAGTAGGGGGCGGTTGGGGGCGCGGCGCTGAAGCTTTCTTT. Translating gives CASSQVGGGWGRGAEAFF.

V usage is TRBV4-1 and J usage is TRBJ2-1; 11 nucleotides match TRBD2. CDR3 size: 15 residues. V was clipped by 4 bases and J by 4 bases; unmatched bases: 3. Germline V lookup: CDR1 MGHRA, CDR2 YSYEKL. CDR3 sequence (DNA): TGCGCCAGCAGCCGACTAGCGGGAATTTACAATGAGCAGTTCTTC. This encodes CASSRLAGIYNEQFF.

The chain uses TRBV29-1 and TRBJ2-2; TRBD1 matches at 8 bases. J gave up 1 base and V 7 bases, and 8 bases lay outside the gene matches. Germline loops: CDR1 SQVTM, CDR2 ANQGSEA. This CDR3 spans 15 amino acids. CDR3 DNA: TGCAGCGCCAGTTCCGGGACAGGGAACACCGGGGAGCTGTTTTTT. Translating gives CSASSGTGNTGELFF.

The genes are TRBV7-3 and TRBJ2-1; TRBD1 agrees at 8 bases. Germline values: CDR1 SGHTA, CDR2 FQGTGA. The CDR3 runs to 15 residues. Trimming cost V 5 bases and J 2 bases; bases outside gene matches: 5. The CDR3 loop reads CASSIDRGAYNEQFF. The CDR3 DNA reads TGTGCCAGCAGCATAGACAGGGGAGCCTACAATGAGCAGTTCTTC.

The genes are TRBV27 and TRBJ1-3, with TRBD1 matching over 8 bases. V was clipped by 6 bases and J by 0 bases; unmatched bases: 10. The CDR3 runs 17 residues. From germline, CDR1 is MNHEY and CDR2 SMNVEV (reference sequence). CDR3 sequence reads: CASRPKGQVLSGNTIYF. The CDR3 DNA sequence: TGTGCCAGCAGACCGAAGGGACAGGTCCTCTCTGGAAACACCATATATTTT.

This clone showed up just once. DNA of the CDR3: TGTGCCAGCAAGGGTTTCTTGCGGGAGACGTCCTACAATGAGCAGTTCTTC. The encoded protein is CASKGFLRETSYNEQFF. The gene calls are TRBV27 and TRBJ2-1; 7 bases map to TRBD2. J gave up 1 base and V 7 bases, and 13 bases lay outside the gene matches. CDR1 MNHEY and CDR2 SMNVEV come from the germline V gene (reference sequence). The CDR3 spans 17 residues.

The DNA for the CDR3 is TGTGCCAGCAGTTTAAAGGGATTGCCCAATCAGCCCCAGCATTTT. Its translation is CASSLKGLPNQPQHF. The gene calls are TRBV28 and TRBJ1-5; the D is unclear. CDR1 and CDR2 (germline): MDHEN, SYDVKM. CDR3 length equals 15 residues. V dropped 2 bases and J dropped 3 bases, with 11 bases sitting between them. The entire variable domain, with the rest obtained from reference TRBV28 and TRBJ1-5, is as follows: DVKVTQSSRYLVKRTGEKVFLECVQDMDHENMFWYRQDPGLGLRLIYFSYDVKMKEKGDIPEGYSVSREKKERFSLILESASTNQTSMYLCASSLKGLPNQPQHFGDGTRLSIL.

In DNA, the CDR3 is TGTGCCAGCAGTTTTGGTAGGAACAATGAGCAGTTCTTC. This encodes CASSFGRNNEQFF. The chain has TRBV28 and TRBJ2-1, with D hard to call. The V gene lost 3 bases and the J gene lost 5 bases, with 8 bases spanning the gap. Germline V lookup: CDR1 MDHEN, CDR2 SYDVKM. The length of the CDR3 is 13 residues.

This chain joins TRBV5-1 and TRBJ2-7; D uncertain. Germline values: CDR1 SGHRS, CDR2 YFSETQ. V was clipped by 1 base and J by 0 bases, with 5 bases between them. The CDR3 is 13 residues long. CDR3 residues: CASSLQSSYEQYF. The CDR3 DNA follows: TGCGCCAGCAGCTTGCAGAGCTCCTACGAGCAGTACTTC.

The genes are TRBV6-5 and TRBJ2-1, with no clear D. Germline values: CDR1 MNHEY, CDR2 SVGAGI. The V end was cut by 5 bases, the J end by 5 bases, with 10 bases between. This CDR3 region has 13 residues. The chain's CDR3 is CASSQSINNEQFF. DNA of the CDR3: TGTGCCAGCAGTCAATCAATCAACAATGAGCAGTTCTTC.

This clone was detected only once. V gene TRBV4-3 combines with J gene TRBJ2-7, with 8 positions matching TRBD2. The CDR3 runs to 17 residues. V shed 0 bases and J 6 bases; nucleotides not matched to a gene: 13. The germline V gene encodes CDR1 LGHNA and CDR2 YSLEER. The CDR3 DNA sequence: TGCGCCAGCAGCCAAGATTCAACCGGGGGGGGTGTGGCCGAGCAGTACTTC. Residues: CASSQDSTGGGVAEQYF.

V gene TRBV7-2 combines with J gene TRBJ2-5, with 7 bases that match TRBD2. The CDR3 spans 16 residues. Germline CDR1 is SGHTA and CDR2 is FQGNSA. The J segment lost 5 bases and the V segment lost 8 bases, leaving 17 bases of the junction unmatched. The CDR3 DNA sequence: TGTGCCAGCGCCATCCAGGGCGGGAGCTCAGGGGAGACCCAGTACTTC. Protein product: CASAIQGGSSGETQYF.

The chain is built from TRBV5-1 and TRBJ2-3; the D gene is possibly TRBD2 (5 bases). The V end lost 5 bases, the J end lost 2 bases, and 15 bases lay between the germline ends. The CDR3 runs to 15 residues. Germline V gene lookup returns CDR1 SGHRS and CDR2 YFSETQ. The DNA for the CDR3 is TGCGCCAGCAGGCTTATGGACTCCTACACAGATACGCAGTATTTT. Translating it yields CASRLMDSYTDTQYF.

V gene TRBV5-4 combines with J gene TRBJ2-5, with D perhaps matching TRBD2 (6 bases). The V and J ends lost 5 bases and 2 bases respectively, with 16 bases between them. CDR3 length equals 15 residues. Germline-derived CDR1 and CDR2 are SGHNT and YYREEE (reference sequence). The chain's CDR3 is CASRGSVSGQETQYF. The CDR3 DNA follows: TGTGCCAGCAGGGGTTCCGTTAGCGGACAAGAGACCCAGTACTTC.

In its sample, this clone was seen once. The V call is TRBV5-1, the J call TRBJ2-7; D is uncertain. V dropped 0 bases and J dropped 2 bases, with 15 bases sitting between them. The CDR3 loop spans 16 amino acids. Germline assignment: CDR1 SGHRS and CDR2 YFSETQ. CDR3 DNA: TGCGCCAGCAGCTTGGGGAACCGACCAGCTACCTACGAGCAGTACTTC. It specifies CASSLGNRPATYEQYF.